A selection of T cell receptor beta chains follows, all from one sample in a study of Tregs in tolerant kidney transplant recipients. Here immunoSEQ multiplex PCR was the method, and the copy in TCRdb shows in-frame clones only, minus some. This sample yields around 66,000 clones, of which 75% to 90% are seen a single time; roughly 2.2% belongs to the top ten. Source: Tregs from blood, taken before the transplant. The receptors come from a human donor who received a combined kidney and bone marrow transplant. Each CDR3 is given with its conserved first and last residue. Each record gives: V gene, J gene, D gene, clone size, CDR3 DNA, CDR3 protein. D genes are given only for firm matches. The size of a clone is reported for some rows only, either as once, few or many, or as a class for expanded clones.

V: TRBV5-1
J: TRBJ1-6
D: .
size: .
DNA: TGCGCCAGCAGCTCGGAGGCTTCACCCCTCCACTTT
CDR3: CASSSEASPLHF

V: TRBV10-2
J: TRBJ2-3
D: .
size: .
DNA: TGCGCCAGCAGCCCGATCGCAGATACGCAGTATTTT
CDR3: CASSPIADTQYF

V: TRBV11-2
J: TRBJ1-4
D: .
size: .
DNA: TGTGCCAGCAGCTCTAAGGGGCATGCAACTAATGAAAAACTGTTTTTT
CDR3: CASSSKGHATNEKLFF

V: TRBV4-1
J: TRBJ1-5
D: .
size: .
DNA: TGCGCCAGCAGCCGCAGGGACGGCGAAAATCAGCCCCAGCATTTT
CDR3: CASSRRDGENQPQHF

V: TRBV29-1
J: TRBJ2-1
D: .
size: .
DNA: TGCAGCGTTGAAGGGGCCGGACTACTAGGGGGACCCCGAGCGAATGAGCAGTTCTTC
CDR3: CSVEGAGLLGGPRANEQFF

V: TRBV15
J: TRBJ2-1
D: .
size: .
DNA: TGTGCCACCAGCGGGGCAGCCCTTTACAATGAGCAGTTCTTC
CDR3: CATSGAALYNEQFF

V: TRBV28
J: TRBJ2-1
D: TRBD2
size: once
DNA: TGTGCCAGCAGCCTAGCGGCTACCTACAATGAGCAGTTCTTC
CDR3: CASSLAATYNEQFF

V: TRBV18
J: TRBJ2-7
D: TRBD2
size: .
DNA: TGTGCCAGCTCACCTCTGAGGTGGGCGGGAGCGAGCTCCTACGAGCAGTACTTC
CDR3: CASSPLRWAGASSYEQYF

V: TRBV7-9
J: TRBJ1-2
D: .
size: .
DNA: TGTGCCAGCAGACCCGGGCGGGGGGGACCGTCTAATGGCTACACCTTC
CDR3: CASRPGRGGPSNGYTF

V: TRBV9
J: TRBJ2-1
D: TRBD2
size: .
DNA: TGTGCCAGCAGCGTAGCCGGGGGGGTTAGAGACAATGAGCAGTTCTTC
CDR3: CASSVAGGVRDNEQFF

V: TRBV5-4
J: TRBJ1-4
D: .
size: .
DNA: TGTGCCAGCAGCCTGGGCCCCGGAGGTGAAAAACTGTTTTTT
CDR3: CASSLGPGGEKLFF

V: TRBV6-5
J: TRBJ2-3
D: TRBD2
size: few
DNA: TGTGCCAGCAGCCCTAGCGGGAGACCGGGAGATACGCAGTATTTT
CDR3: CASSPSGRPGDTQYF

V: TRBV27
J: TRBJ1-4
D: TRBD1
size: .
DNA: TGTGCCAGCAGTTTCTTTATACCGACAGGGGTAAACGAAAAACTGTTTTTT
CDR3: CASSFFIPTGVNEKLFF

V: TRBV14
J: TRBJ2-1
D: .
size: few
DNA: TGTGCCAGCAGCCAAGGATTATCCCGTGAGCAGTTCTTC
CDR3: CASSQGLSREQFF

V: TRBV28
J: TRBJ1-6
D: .
size: .
DNA: TGTGCCAGCAGCCAATTCACAAGACCCTATAATTCACCCCTCCACTTT
CDR3: CASSQFTRPYNSPLHF

V: TRBV4-2
J: TRBJ2-2
D: TRBD1
size: .
DNA: TGTGCCAGCAGCGCCCGGGACAGGGGGCCCGGGGAGCTGTTTTTT
CDR3: CASSARDRGPGELFF

V: TRBV5-6
J: TRBJ1-6
D: .
size: once
DNA: TGTGCCAGCTGGGATCTTGGCCATAATTCACCCCTCCACTTT
CDR3: CASWDLGHNSPLHF

V: TRBV27
J: TRBJ2-5
D: .
size: .
DNA: TGTGCCAGCAGTTTTGCTAGGCGAGAGACCCAGTACTTC
CDR3: CASSFARRETQYF

V: TRBV7-9
J: TRBJ2-7
D: TRBD2
size: .
DNA: TGTGCCAGCAGCTCCGGCGGGGGGTCCTTCTCCTACGAGCAGTACTTC
CDR3: CASSSGGGSFSYEQYF

V: TRBV28
J: TRBJ2-3
D: TRBD2
size: .
DNA: TGTGCCAGCAGTCCCCGGGGGGGGCGGGAGGGCCGAGGGACAGATACGCAGTATTTT
CDR3: CASSPRGGREGRGTDTQYF

V: TRBV5-1
J: TRBJ2-5
D: .
size: .
DNA: TGCGCCAGCAGCTTAGTTGCAGGGCGAGAGACCCAGTACTTC
CDR3: CASSLVAGRETQYF

V: TRBV10-1
J: TRBJ2-1
D: .
size: .
DNA: TGCGCCAGCAGTGATCAGCCTCAATCTGTGGCAGGCCCTGCCTACAATGAGCAGTTCTTC
CDR3: CASSDQPQSVAGPAYNEQFF

V: TRBV9
J: TRBJ2-7
D: .
size: .
DNA: TGTGCCAGCAGCGTAGAATCCTACGAGCAGTACTTC
CDR3: CASSVESYEQYF

V: TRBV7-9
J: TRBJ2-1
D: TRBD2
size: .
DNA: TGTGCCAGCAGCTTATCCGGGGGGGATGAGCAGTTCTTC
CDR3: CASSLSGGDEQFF

V: TRBV21-1
J: TRBJ1-5
D: .
size: once
DNA: TGTGCCAGCTTGGGGCAGGGTCAAGGGCAGCCCCAGCATTTT
CDR3: CASLGQGQGQPQHF

V: TRBV27
J: TRBJ1-2
D: TRBD1
size: .
DNA: TGTGCCAGCAGTCCCTATCCCGGGACAGGCTATGGCTACACCTTC
CDR3: CASSPYPGTGYGYTF

V: TRBV5-5
J: TRBJ2-1
D: .
size: once
DNA: TGTGCCAGCAGCTTGACCCTTTACAATGAGCAGTTCTTC
CDR3: CASSLTLYNEQFF

V: TRBV19
J: TRBJ2-3
D: TRBD2
size: .
DNA: TGTGCCAGTAGTCCCTGGGGGCGACTAGCGGGAGTCCCAGATACGCAGTATTTT
CDR3: CASSPWGRLAGVPDTQYF

V: TRBV5-4
J: TRBJ1-1
D: TRBD1
size: once
DNA: TGTGCCAGCAGCTGGTCACAGGGGCGCACTGAAGCTTTCTTT
CDR3: CASSWSQGRTEAFF

V: TRBV18
J: TRBJ1-1
D: .
size: .
DNA: TGTGCCAGCTCACCGGGGGGGGGCGGAGAAGCTTTCTTT
CDR3: CASSPGGGGEAFF

V: TRBV18
J: TRBJ1-2
D: .
size: .
DNA: TGTGCCAGCTCACCTCAGGGGCCCTACTATGGCTACACCTTC
CDR3: CASSPQGPYYGYTF

V: TRBV6-6
J: TRBJ1-2
D: .
size: .
DNA: TGTGCCAGCAGCCCCCGGGACGGACCCTATGGCTACACCTTC
CDR3: CASSPRDGPYGYTF

V: TRBV7-2
J: TRBJ2-1
D: .
size: .
DNA: TGTGCCAGCAGCTTATGGGCTAGCGCCAATGAGCAGTTCTTC
CDR3: CASSLWASANEQFF

V: TRBV1
J: TRBJ2-3
D: .
size: .
DNA: TGCACCAGCAGCCAATTTTACGGGGGCCGGTGTAGTACGCAGTATTTT
CDR3: CTSSQFYGGRCSTQYF

V: TRBV28
J: TRBJ1-1
D: .
size: .
DNA: TGTGCCAGCAGCCAACGACGGGAAGCTTTCTTT
CDR3: CASSQRREAFF

V: TRBV9
J: TRBJ1-2
D: .
size: .
DNA: TGTGCCAGCAGCGTAGGGGCAGCTAACTATGGCTACACCTTC
CDR3: CASSVGAANYGYTF

V: TRBV30
J: TRBJ1-2
D: .
size: once
DNA: TGTGCCTGGAGTTCCAGGAGTAGGGGCTACACCTTC
CDR3: CAWSSRSRGYTF

V: TRBV7-2
J: TRBJ2-5
D: TRBD2
size: .
DNA: TGTGCCAGCAGCTTGAAGTCCGGGACTAGCGGGAGTAAAGAGACCCAGTACTTC
CDR3: CASSLKSGTSGSKETQYF

V: TRBV29-1
J: TRBJ1-1
D: TRBD1
size: .
DNA: TGCAGCGTTTCGGGACAGGGAAGTTCCCTCGACACTGAAGCTTTCTTT
CDR3: CSVSGQGSSLDTEAFF

V: TRBV5-4
J: TRBJ2-7
D: TRBD2
size: .
DNA: TGTGCCAGCAGCCCTACTCTAAGTGGGAGGGCCAACGAGCAGTACTTC
CDR3: CASSPTLSGRANEQYF

V: TRBV9
J: TRBJ2-3
D: TRBD2
size: .
DNA: TGTGCCAGCAGCGGGGGACTAGCGAGAGATACGCAGTATTTT
CDR3: CASSGGLARDTQYF

V: TRBV13
J: TRBJ2-2
D: TRBD2
size: .
DNA: TGTGCCAGCAGCCCTTCCTTAGCGGGAGGGCCCCACACCGGGGAGCTGTTTTTT
CDR3: CASSPSLAGGPHTGELFF

V: TRBV28
J: TRBJ2-1
D: .
size: .
DNA: TGTGCCAGCAGTCCCGCCCCCTTTAGGGGTACCTACAATGAGCAGTTCTTC
CDR3: CASSPAPFRGTYNEQFF

V: TRBV5-5
J: TRBJ2-4
D: .
size: few
DNA: TGTGCCAGCAGCCCCACCCCCAGGGGCGAAAAGGCCAAAAACATTCAGTACTTC
CDR3: CASSPTPRGEKAKNIQYF

V: TRBV16
J: TRBJ1-2
D: .
size: .
DNA: TGTGCCAGCAGCCAATCAAGGGGGGAGAGGTCGGGCTACACCTTC
CDR3: CASSQSRGERSGYTF

V: TRBV23-1
J: TRBJ2-1
D: TRBD1
size: .
DNA: TGCGCCGATCCAGGGGGATCGATGAAGCAGTTCTTC
CDR3: CADPGGSMKQFF

V: TRBV15
J: TRBJ2-5
D: TRBD1
size: .
DNA: TGTGCCACCAGCAGACGAGGACAGGCCGGAGAGACCCAGTACTTC
CDR3: CATSRRGQAGETQYF

V: TRBV28
J: TRBJ1-3
D: TRBD1
size: once
DNA: TGTGCCAGCGGCCGACAGGGGGCCCCTTTGTCTGGATTGGATTGGAACTCTGGAAACACCATATATTTT
CDR3: CASGRQGAPLSGLDWNSGNTIYF

V: TRBV29-1
J: TRBJ1-2
D: TRBD1
size: .
DNA: TGCAGCGTCCAGGAGACAGGGAATAACTATGGCTACACCTTC
CDR3: CSVQETGNNYGYTF

V: TRBV14
J: TRBJ2-1
D: TRBD2
size: .
DNA: TGTGCCAGCAGCCAAGATAGGGGTAGCGGGACTTACAATGAGCAGTTCTTC
CDR3: CASSQDRGSGTYNEQFF

V: TRBV6-5
J: TRBJ2-3
D: .
size: .
DNA: TGTGCCAGCAGCCGCACACCAGATACGCAGTATTTT
CDR3: CASSRTPDTQYF

V: TRBV2
J: TRBJ2-7
D: .
size: once
DNA: TGTGCCAGCATCAACCCGGGGTCCTACGAGCAGTACTTC
CDR3: CASINPGSYEQYF

V: TRBV28
J: TRBJ2-7
D: TRBD2
size: .
DNA: TGTGCCAGCACTAGCGGCTCCTACGAGCAGTACTTC
CDR3: CASTSGSYEQYF

V: TRBV6-6
J: TRBJ2-1
D: TRBD1
size: .
DNA: TGTGCCAGCAGTTCGCAGGGGGATGAGCAGTTCTTC
CDR3: CASSSQGDEQFF